The T cell receptor beta chain under discussion was sequenced for a study of beta chain features in type 1 diabetes. The sequenced template was cDNA made from the entire isolated RNA. Using immunoSEQ multiplex PCR, the repertoire was profiled, and TCRdb retains in-frame clones only, with some absent. The top ten clones hold 1% to 1.5% of a sample with approximately 150,000 clones, 10% of them seen once. CDR1 and CDR2 (germline): SGHNT, YYREEE (reference sequence). The CDR3 is 15 residues long. Trimming cost V 0 bases and J 2 bases, with 12 bases left between them. General study findings and limits: Moderate yet significant TCRB CDR3 shortening was seen in Type 1 diabetes patients in all four CD4+ subsets.

On this clone: Its antigen is not known.

Sequencing input: naive CD4+ T cells from blood. The TCR comes from a man aged 18 to 35 in good health. This sequence joins TRBV5-4 and TRBJ2-7; tentative D call: TRBD1 (6 bases). The CDR3 DNA is TGTGCCAGCAGCTTGGAACAGGGTGGGACCTACGAGCAGTACTTC. As protein: CASSLEQGGTYEQYF.